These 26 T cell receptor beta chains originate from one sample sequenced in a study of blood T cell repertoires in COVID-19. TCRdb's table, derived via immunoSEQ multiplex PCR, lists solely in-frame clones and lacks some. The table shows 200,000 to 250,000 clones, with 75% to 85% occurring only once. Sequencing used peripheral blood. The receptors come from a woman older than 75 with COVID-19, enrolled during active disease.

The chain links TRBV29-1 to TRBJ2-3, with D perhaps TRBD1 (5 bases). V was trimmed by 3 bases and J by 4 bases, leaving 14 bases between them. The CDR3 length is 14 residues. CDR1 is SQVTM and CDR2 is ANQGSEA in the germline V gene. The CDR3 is CSVDQQGRADTQYF. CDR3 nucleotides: TGCAGCGTTGATCAGCAGGGCCGGGCAGATACGCAGTATTTT.

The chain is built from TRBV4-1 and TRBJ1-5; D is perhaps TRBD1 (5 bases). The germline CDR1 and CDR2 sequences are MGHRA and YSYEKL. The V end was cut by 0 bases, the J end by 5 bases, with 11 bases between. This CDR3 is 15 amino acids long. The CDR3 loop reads CASSQEGQLDQPQHF. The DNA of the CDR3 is TGCGCCAGCAGCCAAGAGGGGCAGCTGGATCAGCCCCAGCATTTT.

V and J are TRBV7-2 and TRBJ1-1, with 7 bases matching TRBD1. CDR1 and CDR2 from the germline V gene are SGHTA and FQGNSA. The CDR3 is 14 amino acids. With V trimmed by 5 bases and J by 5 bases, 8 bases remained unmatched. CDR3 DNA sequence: TGTGCCAGCAGCCGGGACAGTCCGGGGACTGAAGCTTTCTTT. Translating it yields CASSRDSPGTEAFF.

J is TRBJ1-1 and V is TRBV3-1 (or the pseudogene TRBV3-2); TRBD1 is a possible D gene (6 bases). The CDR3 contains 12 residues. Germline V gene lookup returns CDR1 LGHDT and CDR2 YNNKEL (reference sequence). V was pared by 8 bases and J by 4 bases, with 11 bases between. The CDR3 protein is CASGTTPTEAFF. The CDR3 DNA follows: TGTGCCAGCGGGACAACTCCCACTGAAGCTTTCTTT.

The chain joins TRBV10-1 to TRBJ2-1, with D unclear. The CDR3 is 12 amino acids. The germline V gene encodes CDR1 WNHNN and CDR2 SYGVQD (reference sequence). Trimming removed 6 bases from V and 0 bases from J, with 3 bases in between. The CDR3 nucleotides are TGCGCCAGCAGCTTCTCCTACAATGAGCAGTTCTTC. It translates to CASSFSYNEQFF.

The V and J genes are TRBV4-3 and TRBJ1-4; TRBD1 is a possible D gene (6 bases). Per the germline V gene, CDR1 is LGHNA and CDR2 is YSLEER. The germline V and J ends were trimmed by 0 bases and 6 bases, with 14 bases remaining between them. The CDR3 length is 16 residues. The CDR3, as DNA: TGCGCCAGCAGCCAAGATATCGGGGGGCTCTATGAAAAACTGTTTTTT. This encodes CASSQDIGGLYEKLFF.

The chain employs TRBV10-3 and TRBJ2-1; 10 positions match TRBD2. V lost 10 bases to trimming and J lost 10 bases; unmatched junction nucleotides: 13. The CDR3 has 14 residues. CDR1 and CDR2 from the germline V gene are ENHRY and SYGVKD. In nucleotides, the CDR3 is TGTGCCACTCGTGGCAGCGGGGGGGAGGAGGAGCAGTTCTTC. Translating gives CATRGSGGEEEQFF.

The CDR3 protein is CASSLGQGDYGYTF. The CDR3 DNA follows: TGTGCCAGCAGCTTAGGACAGGGAGACTATGGCTACACCTTC. The chain combines TRBV5-4 with TRBJ1-2; TRBD1 aligns across 8 bases. Looked up from germline, CDR1 is SGHNT and CDR2 is YYREEE (reference sequence). V shed 2 bases, J shed 3 bases, and the junction held 3 bases outside the gene matches. The CDR3 runs 14 residues.

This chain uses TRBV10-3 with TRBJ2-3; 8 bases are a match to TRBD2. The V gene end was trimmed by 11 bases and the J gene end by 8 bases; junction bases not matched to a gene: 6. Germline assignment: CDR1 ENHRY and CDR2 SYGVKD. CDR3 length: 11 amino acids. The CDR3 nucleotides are TGTGCCTCTCCGGGGGGGTTTACGCAGTATTTT. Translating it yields CASPGGFTQYF.

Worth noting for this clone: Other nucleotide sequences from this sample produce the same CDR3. Here the CDR3 reads CASSSGTGKEKLFF. CDR3 DNA: TGCGCCAGCAGCTCCGGGACAGGCAAAGAAAAACTGTTTTTT. The V call is TRBV5-1, the J call TRBJ1-4; TRBD1 aligns across 8 bases. The germline V gene has CDR1 SGHRS and CDR2 YFSETQ. J lost 8 bases, V lost 3 bases, and 6 bases had no gene match. CDR3 length: 14 amino acids.

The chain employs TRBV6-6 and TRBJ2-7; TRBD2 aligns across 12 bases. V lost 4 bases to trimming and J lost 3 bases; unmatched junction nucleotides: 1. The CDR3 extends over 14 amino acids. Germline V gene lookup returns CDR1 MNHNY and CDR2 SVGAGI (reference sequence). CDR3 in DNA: TGTGCCAGCAGTTCGACTAGCGGGAGCTACGAGCAGTACTTC. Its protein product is CASSSTSGSYEQYF.

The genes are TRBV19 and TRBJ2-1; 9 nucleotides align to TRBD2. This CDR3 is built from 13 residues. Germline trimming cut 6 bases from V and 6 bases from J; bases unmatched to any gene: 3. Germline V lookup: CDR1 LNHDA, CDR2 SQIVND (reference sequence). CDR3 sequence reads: CASRSTSGNEQFF. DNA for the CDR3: TGTGCCAGTAGATCGACTAGCGGCAATGAGCAGTTCTTC.

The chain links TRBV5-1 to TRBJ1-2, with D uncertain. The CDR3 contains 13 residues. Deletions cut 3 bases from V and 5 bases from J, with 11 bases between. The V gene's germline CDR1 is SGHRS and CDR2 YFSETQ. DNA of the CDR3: TGCGCCAGCAGCTCCGACACCACTTATGGCTACACCTTC. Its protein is CASSSDTTYGYTF.

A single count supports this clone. DNA for the CDR3: TGTGCCAGCAGCGTAGCTCTTGACTCTAGCTCTGGAAACACCATATATTTT. Its translation: CASSVALDSSSGNTIYF. V gene TRBV9 combines with J gene TRBJ1-3; the D is unclear. This CDR3 is 17 amino acids long. With 0 bases removed from V and 0 bases from J, the gap between germline ends came to 13 bases. The germline CDR1 and CDR2 sequences are SGDLS and YYNGEE.

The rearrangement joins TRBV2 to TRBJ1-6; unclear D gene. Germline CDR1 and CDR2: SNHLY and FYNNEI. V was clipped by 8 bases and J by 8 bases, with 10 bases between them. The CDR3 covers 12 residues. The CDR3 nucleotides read TGTGCCAGCGCCAGGAGGGATTCACCCCTCCACTTT. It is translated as CASARRDSPLHF.

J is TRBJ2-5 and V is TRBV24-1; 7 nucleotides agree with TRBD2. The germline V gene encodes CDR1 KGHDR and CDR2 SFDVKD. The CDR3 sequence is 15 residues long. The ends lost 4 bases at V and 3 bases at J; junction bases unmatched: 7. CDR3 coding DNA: TGTGCCACCAGTGACCCTCGGACTAGGGAAGAGACCCAGTACTTC. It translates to CATSDPRTREETQYF.

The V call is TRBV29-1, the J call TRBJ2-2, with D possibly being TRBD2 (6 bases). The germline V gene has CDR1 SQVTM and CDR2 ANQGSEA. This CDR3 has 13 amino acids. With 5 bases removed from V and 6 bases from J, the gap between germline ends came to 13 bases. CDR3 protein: CSVSGGGAGELFF. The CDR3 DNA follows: TGCAGCGTTTCCGGTGGAGGGGCCGGGGAGCTGTTTTTT.

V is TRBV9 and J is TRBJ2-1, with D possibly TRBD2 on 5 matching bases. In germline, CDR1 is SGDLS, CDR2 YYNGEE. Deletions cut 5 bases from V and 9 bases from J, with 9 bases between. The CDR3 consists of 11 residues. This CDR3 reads CASSREFEQFF. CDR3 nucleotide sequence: TGTGCCAGCAGTAGGGAGTTTGAGCAGTTCTTC.

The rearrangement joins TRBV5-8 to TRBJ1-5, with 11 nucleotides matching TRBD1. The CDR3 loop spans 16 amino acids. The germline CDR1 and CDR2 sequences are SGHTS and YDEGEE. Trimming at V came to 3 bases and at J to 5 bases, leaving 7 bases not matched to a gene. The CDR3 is CASSSGPGQGDQPQHF. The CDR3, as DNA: TGTGCCAGCAGCTCGGGGCCGGGACAGGGGGATCAGCCCCAGCATTTT.

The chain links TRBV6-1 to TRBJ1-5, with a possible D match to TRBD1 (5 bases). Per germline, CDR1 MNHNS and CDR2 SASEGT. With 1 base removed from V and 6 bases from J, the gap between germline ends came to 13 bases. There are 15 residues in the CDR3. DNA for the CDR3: TGTGCCAGCAGTGAAGGGGGCGGTAATCTTCAGCCCCAGCATTTT. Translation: CASSEGGGNLQPQHF.

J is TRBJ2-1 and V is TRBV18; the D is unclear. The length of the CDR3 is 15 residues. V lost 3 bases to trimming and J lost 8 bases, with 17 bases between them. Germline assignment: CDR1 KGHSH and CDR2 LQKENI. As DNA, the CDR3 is TGTGCCAGCTCACCCATGGCTGCCCCTGGTTATGAGCAGTTCTTC. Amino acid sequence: CASSPMAAPGYEQFF.

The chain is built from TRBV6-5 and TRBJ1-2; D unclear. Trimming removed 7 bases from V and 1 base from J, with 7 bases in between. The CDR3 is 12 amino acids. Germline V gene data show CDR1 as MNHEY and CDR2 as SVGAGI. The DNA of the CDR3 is TGTGCCAGCAATGTCAATAACTATGGCTACACCTTC. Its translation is CASNVNNYGYTF.

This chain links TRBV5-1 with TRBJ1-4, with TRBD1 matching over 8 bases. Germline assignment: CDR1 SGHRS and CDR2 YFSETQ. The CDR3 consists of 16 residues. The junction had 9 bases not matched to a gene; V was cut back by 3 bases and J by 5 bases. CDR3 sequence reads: CASSSGTGPPNEKLFF. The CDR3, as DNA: TGCGCCAGCAGCTCAGGGACAGGCCCCCCCAATGAAAAACTGTTTTTT.

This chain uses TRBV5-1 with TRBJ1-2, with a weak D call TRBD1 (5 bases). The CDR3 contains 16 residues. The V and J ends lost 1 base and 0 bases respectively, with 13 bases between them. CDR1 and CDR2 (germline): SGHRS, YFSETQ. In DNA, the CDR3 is TGCGCCAGCAGCTTGAATATGGGACTGTCTAACTATGGCTACACCTTC. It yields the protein CASSLNMGLSNYGYTF.

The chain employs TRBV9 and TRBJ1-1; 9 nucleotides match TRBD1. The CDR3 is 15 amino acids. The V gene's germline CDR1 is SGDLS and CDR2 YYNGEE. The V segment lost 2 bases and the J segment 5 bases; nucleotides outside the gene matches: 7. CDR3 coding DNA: TGTGCCAGCAGCGTGGAGGGACAGGGATCTACTGAAGCTTTCTTT. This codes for CASSVEGQGSTEAFF.

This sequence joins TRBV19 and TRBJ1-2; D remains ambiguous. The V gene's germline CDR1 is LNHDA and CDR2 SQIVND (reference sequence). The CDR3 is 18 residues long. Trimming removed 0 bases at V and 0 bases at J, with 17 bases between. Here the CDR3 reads CASSIDLTDRTTNYGYTF. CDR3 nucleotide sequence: TGTGCCAGTAGTATAGATCTCACCGATCGAACAACTAACTATGGCTACACCTTC.